These T cell receptor beta chains were read from a single sample in a study of T cells in localized non-small cell lung cancer. TCRdb's copy holds only in-frame clones and misses some; the assay was immunoSEQ multiplex PCR. The sample gives nearly 4,500 clones, more than 20% of which show up once; 4% to 6% is in the top ten. The sequences come from lung tumor tissue, collected before any cancer treatment. These receptors were collected from an older female donor with stage I lung adenocarcinoma. Both conserved end residues are part of each CDR3. Fields, in order: V gene, clone size, D gene, J gene, CDR3 DNA, CDR3 protein. D genes are given only for firm matches. For some rows the clone size is stated as once, few or many, or as a class when expanded; others skip it.

TRBV29-1	few	NA	TRBJ1-3	TGCAGCGTTGAACGACAGGATACAAACACCATATATTTT	CSVERQDTNTIYF
TRBV6-8	few	NA	TRBJ2-1	TGTGCCAGCAGTACGAAGGTGGGCGCGGGGCGCGTCAATGAGCAGTTCTTC	CASSTKVGAGRVNEQFF
TRBV6-8	NA	NA	TRBJ1-5	TGTGCCAGCAGGCCCCGGGAAGCCTATCAGCCCCAGCATTTT	CASRPREAYQPQHF
TRBV14	NA	NA	TRBJ1-1	TGTGCCAGCAGCCAACCAGTGGGAGAGTGGGGGAGCGACACTGAAGCTTTCTTT	CASSQPVGEWGSDTEAFF
TRBV11-3	medium-sized	NA	TRBJ1-1	TGTGCCAGCAGCCAGACAGGCGGCCCGAACACTGAAGCTTTCTTT	CASSQTGGPNTEAFF
TRBV18	once	TRBD2	TRBJ2-5	TGTGCCAGCTCACCACCGGCGGGGGGAGAGACCCAGTACTTC	CASSPPAGGETQYF
TRBV19	NA	TRBD1	TRBJ1-5	TGTGCCAGTAGTACTTCTTGGGCAGGGGGGAATCAGCCCCAGCATTTT	CASSTSWAGGNQPQHF
TRBV10-1	NA	NA	TRBJ1-2	TGCGCCAGCAGCCCCTATAAGAATGGCTACACCTTC	CASSPYKNGYTF
TRBV11-3	NA	NA	TRBJ2-1	TGTGCCAGCAGCTTAAGGGACGGTACCTACAATGAGCAGTTCTTC	CASSLRDGTYNEQFF
TRBV6-8	NA	NA	TRBJ2-1	TGTGCCAGCAGTTACGATGTAGCAGGCGGTCGTAATGAGCAGTTCTTC	CASSYDVAGGRNEQFF
TRBV6-8	NA	TRBD2	TRBJ2-5	TGTGCCAGCAGTTATCTAGCGGGCGGATGGGACGAGGAGACCCAGTACTTC	CASSYLAGGWDEETQYF
TRBV9	few	NA	TRBJ1-1	TGTGCCAGCAGCGTAGAACTATTTGGAGTGGAAGCTTTCTTT	CASSVELFGVEAFF
TRBV11-3	NA	NA	TRBJ1-2	TGTGCCAGCAGCTTATTATCAGAAGACTATGGCTACACCTTC	CASSLLSEDYGYTF
TRBV9	medium-sized	NA	TRBJ1-1	TGTGCCAGCAGCGTGACAGGGAACACTGAAGCTTTCTTT	CASSVTGNTEAFF
TRBV11-3	medium-sized	TRBD1	TRBJ1-1	TGTGCCAGCAGCTTACCACAGGGGGGCACTGAAGCTTTCTTT	CASSLPQGGTEAFF
TRBV14	few	NA	TRBJ2-1	TGTGCCAGCAGCCATCGGGGGACCTACAATGAGCAGTTCTTC	CASSHRGTYNEQFF
TRBV5-1	few	NA	TRBJ1-5	TGCGCCAGCCGGGACGGGCCGGATAGCAATCAGCCCCAGCATTTT	CASRDGPDSNQPQHF
TRBV30	NA	NA	TRBJ1-1	TGTGCCTGGAGTGGGGGGCCCACTGAAGCTTTCTTT	CAWSGGPTEAFF
TRBV2	many	TRBD2	TRBJ2-3	TGTGCCAGCAGCGTAGTAGCGGGGGGGTCCGGAGATACGCAGTATTTT	CASSVVAGGSGDTQYF
TRBV6-8	few	NA	TRBJ2-3	TGTGCCAGCAGTCTACCAGGCACAGATACGCAGTATTTT	CASSLPGTDTQYF
TRBV6-8	few	NA	TRBJ2-1	TGTGCCAGCAGCGAGGGGAGGTGGAATGAGCAGTTCTTC	CASSEGRWNEQFF
TRBV6-8	NA	NA	TRBJ1-1	TGTGCCAGCAGCAGGGGCAGAGGTGAAGCTTTCTTT	CASSRGRGEAFF
TRBV11-3	NA	NA	TRBJ1-1	TGTGCCAGCAGCTTAGAGGCGACAGCCAACACTGAAGCTTTCTTT	CASSLEATANTEAFF
TRBV29-1	few	TRBD2	TRBJ2-1	TGCAGCGTTGGATCAGCGGGAGGCTCCTACAATGAGCAGTTCTTC	CSVGSAGGSYNEQFF
TRBV11-3	NA	NA	TRBJ1-4	TGTGCCAGCAGCTTGGATGTGGGGGGGAATGAAAAACTGTTTTTT	CASSLDVGGNEKLFF
TRBV9	large	NA	TRBJ1-1	TGTGCCAGCATTAGGGCCTGGAACACTGAAGCTTTCTTT	CASIRAWNTEAFF
TRBV6-8	medium-sized	TRBD1	TRBJ2-2	TGTGCCAGCAGGTACCCGACAGGGCCCACCGGGGAGCTGTTTTTT	CASRYPTGPTGELFF
TRBV9	few	NA	TRBJ2-6	TGTGCCAGCAGCGTAGGCGGGTCAGACTCTGGGGCCAACGTCCTGACTTTC	CASSVGGSDSGANVLTF
TRBV6-8	NA	TRBD2	TRBJ2-7	TGTGCCAGCGCGGAGCGGGGGCCCCCCTACGAGCAGTACTTC	CASAERGPPYEQYF
TRBV19	NA	NA	TRBJ2-5	TGTGCCAGTAGTCACCGGGGACTGCAAGAGACCCAGTACTTC	CASSHRGLQETQYF
TRBV29-1	NA	NA	TRBJ2-5	TGCAGCGTCACAAACTTGGGGCCCATGGCGACCCAGTACTTC	CSVTNLGPMATQYF
TRBV19	once	NA	TRBJ2-3	TGTGCCAGTAGACGGGTCGGCGGGGGCGGCGCAGATACGCAGTATTTT	CASRRVGGGGADTQYF
TRBV11-3	large	TRBD1	TRBJ2-1	TGTGCCAGCAGCTTAGGGACAGGGGAAAATGAGCAGTTCTTC	CASSLGTGENEQFF
TRBV6-8	NA	TRBD1	TRBJ1-4	TGTGCCAGCAGCCTGACCGGGACAGGGCATGGATACGAAAAACTGTTTTTT	CASSLTGTGHGYEKLFF
TRBV29-1	NA	NA	TRBJ1-4	TGCAGCGCCTATGGACAGAGTAATGAAAAACTGTTTTTT	CSAYGQSNEKLFF
TRBV9	medium-sized	TRBD1	TRBJ2-7	TGTGCCAGCAGAGAGGACAGGTTCGCCTACGAGCAGTACTTC	CASREDRFAYEQYF
TRBV11-3	medium-sized	TRBD1	TRBJ2-1	TGTGCCAGCAGCTTAGGACAGGGTGGGGGTCATGAGCAGTTCTTC	CASSLGQGGGHEQFF
TRBV7-8	NA	TRBD2	TRBJ2-1	TGTGCCAGCAGGAGCGGGAGATTCGGTGAGCAGTTCTTC	CASRSGRFGEQFF
TRBV19	medium-sized	NA	TRBJ1-6	TGTGCCAGCGGGGGGGCCTATAATTCACCCCTCCACTTT	CASGGAYNSPLHF
TRBV11-3	few	TRBD2	TRBJ2-3	TGTGCCAGCAGTCGTCTAGCGGTAACTTCTGGTGGGACTAGCACAGATACGCAGTATTTT	CASSRLAVTSGGTSTDTQYF
TRBV6-1	NA	NA	TRBJ1-1	TGTGCCAGCAGTGAAGCGCTTCTGGACCTGAACACTGAAGCTTTCTTT	CASSEALLDLNTEAFF
TRBV15	NA	TRBD1	TRBJ2-7	TGTGCCACGAGCCGGGACAGTGGCGACTACGAGCAGTACTTC	CATSRDSGDYEQYF
TRBV6-8	few	TRBD2	TRBJ2-1	TGTGCCAGCAGTTTACGCGGGGGGAGGACTGAGCAGTTCTTC	CASSLRGGRTEQFF
TRBV6-8	medium-sized	NA	TRBJ1-3	TGTGCCAGCAGCCCTAGCGACAACTCTGGAAACACCATATATTTT	CASSPSDNSGNTIYF
TRBV11-3	few	TRBD2	TRBJ2-1	TGTGCCAGCAGCTTGTTAGGGCTAGCGGGAGGGCCACGCAATGAGCAGTTCTTC	CASSLLGLAGGPRNEQFF
TRBV19	NA	TRBD2	TRBJ2-3	TGTGCCAGTAGTCGACCCTTGACTAGCGGGGAAACAGATACGCAGTATTTT	CASSRPLTSGETDTQYF
TRBV11-3	NA	NA	TRBJ1-6	TGTGCCAGCAGCTCTTGGGGTAGGGACTCACCCCTCCACTTT	CASSSWGRDSPLHF